This TCR beta chain emerged from a study of T-cell memory formation after mild COVID-19 (dated by TCRdb to the early 2020s). For context, the study as a whole: TCR sequence clusters from the two donors were found to be largely donor specific. In a couple of donors, T-cell clones that expanded and contracted after mild COVID-19 were followed by sequencing TCRalpha and TCRbeta repertoires longitudinally. Two young, previously healthy adult volunteers, one female and one male, were included in the cohort.

As for this clonotype: It has no known antigen specificity. Base qualities are not recorded, but no much larger clone differs from it by a single base.

Study-wide conclusions, independent of this receptor: Some responding clones were found in pre-infection memory, which suggests that pre-existing cross-reactive memory T cells took part in the SARS-CoV-2 response. SARS-CoV-2 specificity was not confirmed for the second-wave clones peaking on day 37. Contracting CD4+ clones were located mainly in the CM and EM memory subsets, whereas CD8+ clones were found to be enriched in EMRA. The study included only a couple of mild cases, and larger cohorts that include severe cases with pre-infection samples were judged to be necessary. Balanced CD4/CD8 phenotypes were observed for clones contracting from day 15 to 85, whereas a bias towards CD4+ was observed for a second wave of clones expanding from day 15 to 37.

Ficoll-Paque density gradient centrifugation was the method used to isolate PBMCs. The instrument given in TCRdb is Illumina NovaSeq 6000. Using 5'RACE with constant-segment primers, TCRalpha and TCRbeta cDNA libraries were constructed, with sample barcodes and unique molecular identifiers added in the process. RNA was extracted from every sample with Trizol reagent. The libraries were amplified in two PCR steps, and the second step added a second sample barcode and Illumina TruSeq adapters. Sequencing of libraries was performed on an Illumina NovaSeq with 2 x 150 bp paired-end reads. On the authors' methods: With migec v1.2.7, reads were demultiplexed and then collapsed into UMI-guided consensus sequences. With mixcr v2.1.11, UMI consensuses were aligned to TRA and TRB V and J templates and assembled into clonotypes. A clonotype was counted as expanded or contracted only if both edgeR and NoisET called the change significant, with noise models trained on biological replicates. edgeR calls used a false discovery rate-adjusted p below 0.01 and a log2 fold-change threshold of 1. As an exploratory analysis of dynamics, max-normalized trajectories of the 1000 most abundant clonotypes were examined with PCA combined with hierarchical clustering. The CD4 or CD8 phenotype of responding clones was assigned using the separately sequenced CD4+ and CD8+ repertoires. The public sequencing data were trimmed at Q25 with fastp and processed into clonotypes with MiXCR by TCRdb, which kept only in-frame beta chains. Each record represents a unique CDR3 protein, reported with the most common genes and DNA among its rows. These V and J calls derive from TCRdb rather than the authors' analysis. Present in this sample are 200,000 to 250,000 distinct CDR3 sequences, over 7.5% of which were seen just once. The ten biggest clones cover about 3.8% of the sample.

The specimen was PBMCs or a T cell subset sorted from them (not recorded which). This receptor was obtained from a man aged 18 to 29 who had mild COVID-19 (a few samples of this study predate the infection). The sample titles of this study are shuffled in the database, so cell type and time point are left out; the donor was told from shared clones.

The CDR3 has the sequence CASSTGQGGGFTDTQYF. The nucleotide sequence is given as TGTGCCAGCAGTACCGGACAGGGAGGGGGCTTCACAGATACGCAGTATTTT. The chain employs TRBV6-6 and TRBJ2-3, and possibly TRBD1, on 8 matching bases. From the germline V gene (reference sequence), CDR1 is MNHNY and CDR2 is SVGAGI. Reading from cysteine to phenylalanine, the CDR3 counts 17 amino acids. Only the CDR3 region is kept as DNA, spanning 51 bases read in frame from base 1. V was cut back by 5 bases and J by 2 bases, leaving a gap of 20 bases between them.